The sequence of this T cell receptor (beta chain) was determined in a study of immune heterogeneity within non-small cell lung tumors. This clonotype was counted a few times. At around 600 ng per sample, bulk tumor genomic DNA provided the template. Several biopsies per primary tumor, spaced far apart, were taken during surgery. Before undergoing curative surgery, patients had newly diagnosed non-small cell lung cancer that was untreated. The CDR3 consists of 17 residues. Germline V CDR1 and CDR2: DFQATT, SNEGSKA (reference sequence). J gave up 4 bases and V 0 bases, and 10 bases lay outside the gene matches. CDR3 of TCR beta was amplified by multiplex PCR that used 32 V and 13 J primers. MiXCR, run by TCRdb on the multiplex PCR reads, gives a single entry per CDR3 protein. The repertoire consists of roughly 15,000 distinct CDR3 sequences, with less than 35% occurring once and the leading ten covering 5.2%.

The genes are TRBV20-1 and TRBJ2-2, with TRBD2 matching over 8 bases. Sequencing was done on a sample of lung tumor tissue. This TCR derives from a man aged 35 to 55 with non-small cell lung cancer. The CDR3: CSARDPRGGVTTGELFF. CDR3 DNA: TGCAGTGCTAGAGATCCCCGGGGGGGTGTAACCACCGGGGAGCTGTTTTTT.